Below are 18 T cell receptor beta chains sequenced from a single sample in a study of type 1 regulatory T cells. Whole-study results and caveats: Tr1 cells had a more restricted TCR repertoire than non-Tr1 cells.

These receptors lack a known antigen. One entry per CDR3 protein, called by TCRdb with MiXCR from the reads. The sample holds about 71,000 distinct CDR3 sequences, around 21% seen once. Sequencing used cultured type 1 regulatory T (Tr1) cells, either the whole culture or a sorted fraction (not recorded which). The receptors were gathered from a human donor in good health.

As regards this clonotype: A junction end diverges from the germline sequence, so it may reflect a read error. The chain employs TRBV9 and TRBJ2-2; 10 bases fit TRBD2. This CDR3 contains 15 residues. From germline, CDR1 is SGDLS and CDR2 YYNGEE. CDR3 DNA sequence: TGTGTCAGCAGCCTGAGCGGGAGGGAGGCCGGGGAGCTGTTTTTT. Protein sequence: CVSSLSGREAGELFF.

The genes are TRBV6-1 and TRBJ1-5; 7 bases are shared with TRBD1. Germline V lookup: CDR1 MNHNS, CDR2 SASEGT. This CDR3 contains 15 residues. J was trimmed by 6 bases and V by 6 bases; bases with no gene match: 11. The CDR3 DNA follows: TGTGCCAGCAGAACCGGGACAGACATTGGTCAGCCCCAGCATTTT. Its protein product is CASRTGTDIGQPQHF.

The V and J genes are TRBV18 and TRBJ2-7; 9 nucleotides agree with TRBD2. There are 15 residues in the CDR3. Looked up from germline, CDR1 is KGHSH and CDR2 is LQKENI. Trimming at V came to 1 base and at J to 1 base, leaving 2 bases not matched to a gene. This CDR3 is CASSPQAGGSYEQYF. The CDR3 DNA follows: TGTGCCAGCTCACCACAGGCGGGAGGGTCCTACGAGCAGTACTTC.

This clonotype was seen ten or more times. V and J are TRBV28 and TRBJ2-1; 7 nucleotides agree with TRBD2. CDR3 length equals 16 residues. Germline V lookup: CDR1 MDHEN, CDR2 SYDVKM. Trimming at V came to 1 base and at J to 3 bases, leaving 6 bases not matched to a gene. CDR3: CASSLFASGSYNEQFF. The CDR3 nucleotides are TGTGCCAGCAGTTTATTTGCTAGCGGAAGCTACAATGAGCAGTTCTTC.

This clonotype was observed a single time. A much more abundant neighbour one base away suggests this may be a read error. The chain links TRBV5-1 to TRBJ2-7; D is ambiguous. CDR1 is SGHRS and CDR2 is YFSETQ in the germline V gene. This CDR3 spans 12 amino acids. The CDR3 sequence is CASSFQGYGQYF. CDR3 nucleotide sequence: TGCGCCAGCAGCTTTCAAGGCTACGGGCAGTACTTC.

This clonotype is judged medium-sized. The chain joins TRBV7-2 to TRBJ2-3; no reliable D call. Germline V CDR1 and CDR2: SGHTA, FQGNSA. The CDR3 extends over 13 amino acids. V lost 3 bases and J lost 6, with 10 bases in between. In DNA, the CDR3 is TGTGCCAGCAGCTTTGCCCGACTGGATACGCAGTATTTT. Its translation: CASSFARLDTQYF.

The chain links TRBV5-1 to TRBJ2-3; 7 bases are shared with TRBD2. The CDR3 loop spans 14 amino acids. The germline V gene has CDR1 SGHRS and CDR2 YFSETQ. V trimming: 2 bases; J trimming: 4 bases; junction bases outside the gene matches: 4. The CDR3 region has the DNA TGCGCCAGCAGCTTTGCGGGAGCGGCAGATACGCAGTATTTT. As protein: CASSFAGAADTQYF.

The rearrangement links TRBV15 to TRBJ1-1; the D gene is possibly TRBD1 (6 bases). CDR1 LNHNV and CDR2 YYDKDF come from the germline V gene (reference sequence). CDR3 length: 14 amino acids. The germline V and J ends were trimmed by 2 bases and 0 bases, with 7 bases remaining between them. The CDR3 loop is CATSRQGMNTEAFF. The CDR3, as DNA: TGTGCCACCAGCAGACAGGGGATGAACACTGAAGCTTTCTTT.

DNA for the CDR3: TGTGCCAGCAGCCAAGTAGGGATCGCTGGGGCCAACGTCCTGACTTTC. Protein product: CASSQVGIAGANVLTF. V gene TRBV3-1 combines with J gene TRBJ2-6, with D unclear. The germline V gene encodes CDR1 LGHDT and CDR2 YNNKEL (reference sequence). This CDR3 is built from 16 residues. The V and J ends lost 1 base and 2 bases respectively, with 9 bases between them. Full variable domain (outside the CDR3, taken from reference TRBV3-1 and TRBJ2-6): DTAVSQTPKYLVTQMGNDKSIKCEQNLGHDTMYWYKQDSKKFLKIMFSYNNKELIINETVPNRFSPKSPDKAHLNLHINSLELGDSAVYFCASSQVGIAGANVLTFGAGSRLTVL.

This clonotype was seen a handful of times. This rearrangement joins TRBV3-1 to TRBJ2-2; D call uncertain. Deletions cut 4 bases from V and 4 bases from J, with 7 bases between. CDR3 length: 13 amino acids. The germline V gene has CDR1 LGHDT and CDR2 YNNKEL (reference sequence). This CDR3 is CASSPYTTGELFF. CDR3 coding DNA: TGTGCCAGCAGCCCCTACACCACCGGGGAGCTGTTTTTT.

This clonotype was picked up a small number of times. V is TRBV7-2 and J is TRBJ2-7; a possible D gene is TRBD2 (5 bases). This CDR3 contains 15 residues. Germline assignment: CDR1 SGHTA and CDR2 FQGNSA. The V gene lost 6 bases and the J gene lost 0 bases, with 15 bases spanning the gap. The chain's CDR3 is CASRAKGEGSYEQYF. CDR3 nucleotide sequence: TGTGCCAGCAGAGCTAAGGGAGAGGGCTCCTACGAGCAGTACTTC. The whole variable domain, filled in from reference TRBV7-2 and TRBJ2-7, reads GAGVSQSPSNKVTEKGKDVELRCDPISGHTALYWYRQSLGQGLEFLIYFQGNSAPDKSGLPSDRFSAERTGGSVSTLTIQRTQQEDSAVYLCASRAKGEGSYEQYFGPGTRLTVT.

This chain uses TRBV18 with TRBJ2-1; no clear D gene. V was clipped by 3 bases and J by 8 bases, with 5 bases between them. The germline V gene encodes CDR1 KGHSH and CDR2 LQKENI. There are 11 residues in the CDR3. Here the CDR3 DNA reads TGTGCCAGCTCACCTGAGTATGAGCAGTTCTTC. Amino acids: CASSPEYEQFF.

The chain has TRBV4-3 and TRBJ2-6; no definite D call. Deletions cut 1 base from V and 4 bases from J, with 11 bases between. This CDR3 is built from 16 residues. Germline V lookup: CDR1 LGHNA, CDR2 YSLEER. DNA for the CDR3: TGCGCCAGCAGCCAAGGTGCGGCGTCCGGGGCCAACGTCCTGACTTTC. Encoded protein: CASSQGAASGANVLTF.

The V call is TRBV28, the J call TRBJ2-2; 8 nucleotides agree with TRBD2. The CDR3 runs 14 residues. Germline V gene data show CDR1 as MDHEN and CDR2 as SYDVKM. V lost 2 bases and J lost 5; bases outside the gene matches: 1. The CDR3 is CASSLAGGTGELFF. The CDR3 DNA sequence: TGTGCCAGCAGTTTAGCGGGGGGAACCGGGGAGCTGTTTTTT.

The chain has TRBV5-1 and TRBJ2-3; 7 bases are shared with TRBD2. Germline trimming cut 6 bases from V and 1 base from J; bases unmatched to any gene: 5. Germline V gives CDR1 SGHRS, CDR2 YFSETQ. CDR3 length equals 14 residues. CDR3 region: CASNAGVGTDTQYF. In DNA form, the CDR3 reads TGCGCCAGCAACGCGGGAGTTGGCACAGATACGCAGTATTTT. Together with reference TRBV5-1 and TRBJ2-3, the CDR3 gives the full variable domain: KAGVTQTPRYLIKTRGQQVTLSCSPISGHRSVSWYQQTPGQGLQFLFEYFSETQRNKGNFPGRFSGRQFSNSRSEMNVSTLELGDSALYLCASNAGVGTDTQYFGPGTRLTVL.

This clonotype was found a few times. V is TRBV11-2 and J is TRBJ2-7, with 7 bases lining up with TRBD2. The CDR3 is made up of 14 amino acids. Unmatched junction bases numbered 6, after V lost 6 bases and J lost 1 base. Germline V lookup: CDR1 SGHAT, CDR2 FQNNGV. As DNA, the CDR3 is TGTGCCAGCAGTGGGTCTAGCGGTTCCTACGAGCAGTACTTC. This codes for CASSGSSGSYEQYF.

This clonotype has only a few counts. The chain recombines TRBV12-3 or TRBV12-4 with TRBJ2-7, with TRBD1 matching 9 bases. The CDR3 sequence is 14 residues long. Trimming took 7 bases from V and 0 from J; bases not matched to a gene: 4. The CDR3 bases are TGTGCCAGCACCGGGACAGGGAGCTCCTACGAGCAGTACTTC. Translated, it gives CASTGTGSSYEQYF.

This clonotype came up a few times. CDR3 nucleotides: TGTGCCAGCAGGGTCGGACTGGACCCTACCTACGAGCAGTACTTC. Translating it yields CASRVGLDPTYEQYF. V gene TRBV12-3 or TRBV12-4 combines with J gene TRBJ2-7, with D tentatively TRBD2 (5 bases). V lost 6 bases and J lost 2, with 17 bases in between. The CDR3 is made up of 15 amino acids.